The rows below give T cell receptor beta chains drawn from one sample of a study of prognosis after radiotherapy for stage I lung cancer. Each CDR3 protein is one row after TCRdb ran MiXCR on the multiplex PCR reads. The sample includes some 38,000 distinct CDR3 sequences, roughly a quarter of them seen just once. Sequencing was performed on PBMCs, taken before or after stereotactic body radiation therapy (not recorded which). These receptors were obtained from a donor aged 50 or older with non-small cell lung cancer. Both conserved end residues are part of each CDR3. The order of the fields is clone size, V gene, CDR3 length, J gene, D gene, CDR3 protein, CDR3 DNA. The D gene is left open where the match is weak. Some rows mark clone size as missing; the rest say once, few, many or name a class of expanded clone.

clone size: NA
V gene: TRBV20-1
CDR3 length: 13
J gene: TRBJ2-7
D gene: NA
CDR3 protein: CSRQYIAYYEQYF
CDR3 DNA: TGCAGTCGACAATATATCGCATACTACGAGCAGTACTTC

clone size: many
V gene: TRBV5-1
CDR3 length: 16
J gene: TRBJ2-7
D gene: NA
CDR3 protein: CASSLDAGHGSYEQYF
CDR3 DNA: TGCGCCAGCAGCTTGGACGCGGGACACGGCTCCTACGAGCAGTACTTC

clone size: many
V gene: TRBV7-8
CDR3 length: 16
J gene: TRBJ2-7
D gene: TRBD1
CDR3 protein: CASSLVVGQGAGEQYF
CDR3 DNA: TGTGCCAGCAGCTTAGTGGTAGGGCAGGGGGCGGGGGAGCAGTACTTC

clone size: NA
V gene: TRBV2
CDR3 length: 13
J gene: TRBJ2-7
D gene: NA
CDR3 protein: CASMVTKSYEQYF
CDR3 DNA: TGTGCCAGCATGGTGACTAAGTCCTACGAGCAGTACTTC

clone size: many
V gene: TRBV6-5
CDR3 length: 16
J gene: TRBJ1-6
D gene: NA
CDR3 protein: CASSYSNVGGYSPLHF
CDR3 DNA: TGTGCCAGCAGTTACTCGAACGTAGGGGGTTACTCACCCCTCCACTTT

clone size: many
V gene: TRBV27
CDR3 length: 12
J gene: TRBJ1-6
D gene: NA
CDR3 protein: CASSMNNSPLHF
CDR3 DNA: TGTGCCAGCAGTATGAATAATTCACCCCTCCACTTT

clone size: many
V gene: TRBV5-5
CDR3 length: 13
J gene: TRBJ1-2
D gene: NA
CDR3 protein: CASSPIGDYGYTF
CDR3 DNA: TGTGCCAGCAGCCCGATAGGGGACTATGGCTACACCTTC

clone size: many
V gene: TRBV6-1
CDR3 length: 13
J gene: TRBJ2-7
D gene: TRBD1
CDR3 protein: CASNNRGSYEQYF
CDR3 DNA: TGTGCCTCTAACAACAGGGGATCCTACGAGCAGTACTTC

clone size: many
V gene: TRBV20-1
CDR3 length: 13
J gene: TRBJ2-7
D gene: NA
CDR3 protein: CSYERQKTYEQYF
CDR3 DNA: TGCAGCTATGAAAGGCAGAAGACCTACGAGCAGTACTTC

clone size: many
V gene: TRBV28
CDR3 length: 12
J gene: TRBJ1-4
D gene: NA
CDR3 protein: CASSSVNEKLFF
CDR3 DNA: TGTGCCAGCAGTTCCGTTAATGAAAAACTGTTTTTT

clone size: many
V gene: TRBV20-1
CDR3 length: 10
J gene: TRBJ2-1
D gene: NA
CDR3 protein: CSKVYNEQFF
CDR3 DNA: TGCAGTAAAGTATACAATGAGCAGTTCTTC

clone size: NA
V gene: TRBV19
CDR3 length: 15
J gene: TRBJ1-4
D gene: TRBD1
CDR3 protein: CASSNFPGQGGKLFF
CDR3 DNA: TGTGCCAGTAGCAACTTCCCCGGACAGGGCGGAAAACTGTTTTTT

clone size: many
V gene: TRBV28
CDR3 length: 11
J gene: TRBJ1-2
D gene: NA
CDR3 protein: CASSLEGGYTF
CDR3 DNA: TGTGCCAGCAGTTTAGAGGGAGGCTACACCTTC

clone size: NA
V gene: TRBV5-4
CDR3 length: 15
J gene: TRBJ2-2
D gene: TRBD1
CDR3 protein: CASSLPGQHTAELFF
CDR3 DNA: TGTGCCAGCAGCCTACCGGGACAGCACACCGCGGAGCTGTTTTTT

clone size: many
V gene: TRBV11-1
CDR3 length: 12
J gene: TRBJ2-3
D gene: NA
CDR3 protein: CASSPVGDTQYF
CDR3 DNA: TGTGCCAGCAGCCCAGTTGGAGATACGCAGTATTTT

clone size: many
V gene: TRBV20-1
CDR3 length: 13
J gene: TRBJ2-4
D gene: NA
CDR3 protein: CSAGGVAKNIQYF
CDR3 DNA: TGCAGTGCTGGCGGGGTAGCCAAAAACATTCAGTACTTC

clone size: many
V gene: TRBV15
CDR3 length: 15
J gene: TRBJ2-7
D gene: NA
CDR3 protein: CATSRDIPSAYEQYF
CDR3 DNA: TGTGCCACCAGCAGAGATATTCCTAGCGCCTACGAGCAGTACTTC

clone size: many
V gene: TRBV6-1
CDR3 length: 13
J gene: TRBJ1-1
D gene: NA
CDR3 protein: CASSENLNTEAFF
CDR3 DNA: TGTGCCAGCAGTGAAAACTTGAACACTGAAGCTTTCTTT

clone size: many
V gene: TRBV27
CDR3 length: 15
J gene: TRBJ2-2
D gene: TRBD2
CDR3 protein: CASSFVAGVAGELFF
CDR3 DNA: TGTGCCAGCAGCTTTGTAGCGGGAGTGGCCGGGGAGCTGTTTTTT

clone size: many
V gene: TRBV28
CDR3 length: 13
J gene: TRBJ1-1
D gene: NA
CDR3 protein: CASSLGGPAEAFF
CDR3 DNA: TGTGCCAGCAGTCTTGGGGGGCCGGCTGAAGCTTTCTTT

clone size: many
V gene: TRBV6-4
CDR3 length: 17
J gene: TRBJ1-2
D gene: TRBD1
CDR3 protein: CASSYVGQGASNYGYTF
CDR3 DNA: TGTGCCAGCAGTTACGTTGGACAGGGGGCGTCTAACTATGGCTACACCTTC

clone size: NA
V gene: TRBV20-1
CDR3 length: 15
J gene: TRBJ2-1
D gene: TRBD2
CDR3 protein: CSASPFSGGGNEQFF
CDR3 DNA: TGCAGTGCTAGCCCCTTTAGCGGGGGGGGGAATGAGCAGTTCTTC

clone size: many
V gene: TRBV20-1
CDR3 length: 17
J gene: TRBJ2-3
D gene: TRBD2
CDR3 protein: CSARAILAGGSTDTQYF
CDR3 DNA: TGCAGTGCTAGGGCAATACTAGCGGGGGGAAGCACAGATACGCAGTATTTT

clone size: NA
V gene: TRBV6-2/TRBV6-3
CDR3 length: 16
J gene: TRBJ2-1
D gene: TRBD2
CDR3 protein: CASSRLTSGRSSEQFF
CDR3 DNA: TGTGCCAGCAGTCGCTTGACTAGCGGGAGGTCCTCTGAGCAGTTCTTC

clone size: NA
V gene: TRBV3-1
CDR3 length: 14
J gene: TRBJ1-1
D gene: TRBD1
CDR3 protein: CASSQGRGTGEAFF
CDR3 DNA: TGTGCCAGCAGCCAAGGGCGGGGGACAGGTGAAGCTTTCTTT

clone size: many
V gene: TRBV5-1
CDR3 length: 14
J gene: TRBJ1-4
D gene: NA
CDR3 protein: CASSLNREMEKLFF
CDR3 DNA: TGCGCCAGCAGCCTTAACAGAGAGATGGAAAAACTGTTTTTT

clone size: many
V gene: TRBV28
CDR3 length: 16
J gene: TRBJ2-5
D gene: NA
CDR3 protein: CASSLSGRAGRKTQYF
CDR3 DNA: TGTGCCAGCAGTTTATCAGGCAGGGCAGGGAGAAAGACCCAGTACTTC

clone size: many
V gene: TRBV4-1
CDR3 length: 15
J gene: TRBJ1-2
D gene: NA
CDR3 protein: CASSQGRGLSYGYTF
CDR3 DNA: TGCGCCAGCAGCCAAGGGAGGGGACTTAGCTATGGCTACACCTTC

clone size: many
V gene: TRBV6-1
CDR3 length: 15
J gene: TRBJ1-5
D gene: TRBD1
CDR3 protein: CASRPGTGGGQPQHF
CDR3 DNA: TGTGCCAGCAGACCCGGGACAGGGGGCGGTCAGCCCCAGCATTTT

clone size: many
V gene: TRBV28
CDR3 length: 17
J gene: TRBJ1-4
D gene: TRBD1
CDR3 protein: CASRSGQGAIWGEKLFF
CDR3 DNA: TGTGCCAGCAGGTCGGGACAGGGGGCTATCTGGGGAGAAAAACTGTTTTTT

clone size: many
V gene: TRBV2
CDR3 length: 13
J gene: TRBJ1-4
D gene: NA
CDR3 protein: CASSDDLNEKLFF
CDR3 DNA: TGTGCCAGCAGTGACGACCTTAATGAAAAACTGTTTTTT

clone size: many
V gene: TRBV5-6
CDR3 length: 16
J gene: TRBJ2-6
D gene: NA
CDR3 protein: CASSLVLSSGANVLTF
CDR3 DNA: TGTGCCAGCAGCTTGGTATTGAGCTCTGGGGCCAACGTCCTGACTTTC

clone size: NA
V gene: TRBV28
CDR3 length: 15
J gene: TRBJ1-2
D gene: TRBD1
CDR3 protein: CASYAGDSYIYGYTF
CDR3 DNA: TGTGCCAGCTACGCGGGGGACAGTTATATTTATGGCTACACCTTC

clone size: many
V gene: TRBV19
CDR3 length: 14
J gene: TRBJ1-2
D gene: NA
CDR3 protein: CASNPGEGYYGYTF
CDR3 DNA: TGTGCCAGTAACCCGGGGGAGGGATACTATGGCTACACCTTC

clone size: many
V gene: TRBV15
CDR3 length: 12
J gene: TRBJ2-5
D gene: NA
CDR3 protein: CATSRSQETQYF
CDR3 DNA: TGTGCCACCAGCAGATCTCAAGAGACCCAGTACTTC

clone size: many
V gene: TRBV2
CDR3 length: 14
J gene: TRBJ1-2
D gene: TRBD1
CDR3 protein: CASNPGQGDRGYTF
CDR3 DNA: TGTGCCAGCAACCCGGGACAGGGGGATCGGGGCTACACCTTC

clone size: many
V gene: TRBV3-1
CDR3 length: 13
J gene: TRBJ2-1
D gene: NA
CDR3 protein: CASSQTRDGEQFF
CDR3 DNA: TGTGCCAGCAGCCAAACCAGGGATGGTGAGCAGTTCTTC

clone size: medium-sized
V gene: TRBV2
CDR3 length: 13
J gene: TRBJ2-1
D gene: TRBD2
CDR3 protein: CASSILAGDEQFF
CDR3 DNA: TGTGCCAGCAGTATACTAGCGGGAGACGAGCAGTTCTTC

clone size: many
V gene: TRBV20-1
CDR3 length: 12
J gene: TRBJ2-7
D gene: TRBD1
CDR3 protein: CSGGQGGFEQYF
CDR3 DNA: TGCAGTGGCGGACAGGGTGGGTTCGAGCAGTACTTC

clone size: many
V gene: TRBV10-3
CDR3 length: 16
J gene: TRBJ2-1
D gene: TRBD1
CDR3 protein: CATADPGQATYNEQFF
CDR3 DNA: TGTGCCACCGCCGATCCGGGACAGGCGACCTACAATGAGCAGTTCTTC

clone size: many
V gene: TRBV28
CDR3 length: 18
J gene: TRBJ2-5
D gene: NA
CDR3 protein: CASSFKSGLLGFQETQYF
CDR3 DNA: TGTGCCAGCAGTTTTAAATCGGGACTCCTAGGGTTCCAAGAGACCCAGTACTTC

clone size: many
V gene: TRBV6-4
CDR3 length: 14
J gene: TRBJ2-2
D gene: NA
CDR3 protein: CASSEQGGAGELFF
CDR3 DNA: TGTGCCAGCAGTGAACAGGGCGGGGCCGGGGAGCTGTTTTTT

clone size: NA
V gene: TRBV19
CDR3 length: 14
J gene: TRBJ1-5
D gene: NA
CDR3 protein: CASSMGFRHQPQHF
CDR3 DNA: TGTGCCAGTAGTATGGGTTTCAGGCATCAGCCCCAGCATTTT

clone size: many
V gene: TRBV6-5
CDR3 length: 14
J gene: TRBJ1-1
D gene: TRBD1
CDR3 protein: CASSYGTANTEAFF
CDR3 DNA: TGTGCCAGCAGTTACGGGACAGCGAACACTGAAGCTTTCTTT

clone size: many
V gene: TRBV11-2
CDR3 length: 14
J gene: TRBJ2-1
D gene: TRBD2
CDR3 protein: CASSLAGTIQGQFF
CDR3 DNA: TGTGCCAGCAGCCTAGCGGGGACTATACAGGGGCAGTTCTTC

clone size: many
V gene: TRBV11-2
CDR3 length: 15
J gene: TRBJ1-2
D gene: TRBD1
CDR3 protein: CASSYSGQGASGYTF
CDR3 DNA: TGTGCCAGCAGCTACTCGGGACAGGGAGCGAGTGGCTACACCTTC

clone size: NA
V gene: TRBV6-1
CDR3 length: 16
J gene: TRBJ2-1
D gene: TRBD1
CDR3 protein: CASRRISGTGVSEQFF
CDR3 DNA: TGTGCCAGCAGAAGAATTTCCGGGACAGGGGTCAGTGAGCAGTTCTTC

clone size: NA
V gene: TRBV6-2/TRBV6-3
CDR3 length: 15
J gene: TRBJ2-1
D gene: NA
CDR3 protein: CASSYGRSSYNEQFF
CDR3 DNA: TGTGCCAGCAGTTACGGGAGAAGCTCCTACAATGAGCAGTTCTTC

clone size: many
V gene: TRBV28
CDR3 length: 12
J gene: TRBJ2-7
D gene: TRBD1
CDR3 protein: CASRVPGGAEDF
CDR3 DNA: TGTGCCAGCAGAGTGCCAGGGGGCGCTGAGGACTTC

clone size: many
V gene: TRBV6-1
CDR3 length: 13
J gene: TRBJ2-7
D gene: NA
CDR3 protein: CASSDSGLYEQYF
CDR3 DNA: TGTGCCAGCAGTGACTCTGGGCTCTACGAGCAGTACTTC

clone size: many
V gene: TRBV5-1
CDR3 length: 17
J gene: TRBJ2-1
D gene: TRBD2
CDR3 protein: CASSLAGGGRARNEQFF
CDR3 DNA: TGCGCCAGCAGCTTGGCCGGAGGCGGGAGGGCCAGAAATGAGCAGTTCTTC

clone size: many
V gene: TRBV11-3
CDR3 length: 13
J gene: TRBJ2-1
D gene: NA
CDR3 protein: CASSHSDGNEQFF
CDR3 DNA: TGTGCCAGCAGCCACTCAGACGGGAATGAGCAGTTCTTC

clone size: many
V gene: TRBV19
CDR3 length: 13
J gene: TRBJ1-1
D gene: NA
CDR3 protein: CASSIQINTEAFF
CDR3 DNA: TGTGCCAGTAGTATTCAGATAAACACTGAAGCTTTCTTT

clone size: NA
V gene: TRBV7-9
CDR3 length: 16
J gene: TRBJ2-3
D gene: NA
CDR3 protein: CASSSDGAAPTDTQYF
CDR3 DNA: TGTGCCAGCAGCTCTGATGGGGCGGCACCCACAGATACGCAGTATTTT

clone size: many
V gene: TRBV6-1
CDR3 length: 15
J gene: TRBJ1-1
D gene: NA
CDR3 protein: CASSEARPGRTEAFF
CDR3 DNA: TGTGCCAGCAGTGAAGCTAGACCCGGTCGGACTGAAGCTTTCTTT

clone size: many
V gene: TRBV20-1
CDR3 length: 13
J gene: TRBJ2-5
D gene: TRBD2
CDR3 protein: CGPRLAGQETQYF
CDR3 DNA: TGCGGCCCAAGGCTAGCGGGGCAAGAGACCCAGTACTTC

clone size: many
V gene: TRBV6-5
CDR3 length: 16
J gene: TRBJ1-4
D gene: NA
CDR3 protein: CASSYTAAETNEKLFF
CDR3 DNA: TGTGCCAGCAGTTACACGGCGGCGGAGACTAATGAAAAACTGTTTTTT

clone size: many
V gene: TRBV9
CDR3 length: 13
J gene: TRBJ1-1
D gene: NA
CDR3 protein: CASSDSMNTEAFF
CDR3 DNA: TGTGCCAGCAGTGATAGCATGAACACTGAAGCTTTCTTT

clone size: medium-sized
V gene: TRBV11-2
CDR3 length: 13
J gene: TRBJ2-1
D gene: NA
CDR3 protein: CASSLLQGDEQFF
CDR3 DNA: TGTGCCAGCAGCTTATTACAGGGCGATGAGCAGTTCTTC

clone size: NA
V gene: TRBV9
CDR3 length: 13
J gene: TRBJ2-5
D gene: NA
CDR3 protein: CSSSVATLETQYF
CDR3 DNA: TGTTCCAGCAGCGTAGCTACGCTAGAGACCCAGTACTTC